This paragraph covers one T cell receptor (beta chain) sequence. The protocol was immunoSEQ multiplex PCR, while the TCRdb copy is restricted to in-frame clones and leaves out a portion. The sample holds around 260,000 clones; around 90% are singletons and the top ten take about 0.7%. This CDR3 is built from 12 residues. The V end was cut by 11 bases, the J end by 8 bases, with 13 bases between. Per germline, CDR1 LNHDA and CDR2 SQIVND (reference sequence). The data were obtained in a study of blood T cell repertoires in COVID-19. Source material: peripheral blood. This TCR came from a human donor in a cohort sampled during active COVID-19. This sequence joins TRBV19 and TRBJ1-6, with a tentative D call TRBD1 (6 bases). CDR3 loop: CAGSTGDSPLHF. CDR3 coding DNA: TGTGCCGGATCGACAGGAGATTCACCCCTCCACTTT.